One and the same sample provided the 6 T cell receptor beta chains below, sequenced in a study of OX40 agonist ivuxolimab in advanced cancers. Clones were sequenced by immunoSEQ multiplex PCR, and TCRdb holds only the in-frame ones, with some missing. The data show 53,000 or so clones, with about four fifths seen just once and 4.5% to 5.5% held by the top ten. This specimen was CD4+ or CD8+ T cells sorted from blood, taken in a trial of the OX40 agonist ivuxolimab. The source is an adult with an advanced solid tumor such as melanoma, head and neck, liver or kidney cancer.

V gene TRBV4-1 combines with J gene TRBJ2-1; D gene ambiguous. This CDR3 has 16 residues. V dropped 1 base and J dropped 10 bases, with 20 bases sitting between them. The germline V gene encodes CDR1 MGHRA and CDR2 YSYEKL. As DNA, the CDR3 is TGCGCCAGCAGCCAAGTTCGAGCGCTCCTAGGTGGAGAGCAGTTCTTC. Its translation: CASSQVRALLGGEQFF.

This clone was recorded only once. The V and J genes are TRBV29-1 and TRBJ2-2, with 10 nucleotides matching TRBD1. J gave up 4 bases and V 7 bases, and 6 bases lay outside the gene matches. This CDR3 is built from 14 residues. Germline CDR1 and CDR2: SQVTM and ANQGSEA. CDR3 nucleotides: TGCAGCGGAGGGGGACAGGGGATCACCGGGGAGCTGTTTTTT. Translating gives CSGGGQGITGELFF.

This clone showed up just a few times. V is TRBV2 and J is TRBJ2-7, with 8 bases lining up with TRBD1. The CDR3 runs to 14 residues. CDR1 and CDR2 from the germline V gene are SNHLY and FYNNEI. The junction had 9 bases not matched to a gene; V was cut back by 6 bases and J by 5 bases. DNA of the CDR3: TGTGCCAGCAGGGGGCAGGGGGCCCCCCACGAGCAGTACTTC. This codes for CASRGQGAPHEQYF.

The V and J genes are TRBV5-4 and TRBJ2-1; D is uncertain. The CDR3 contains 16 residues. Germline CDR1 reads SGHNT; CDR2 reads YYREEE (reference sequence). V was shortened by 7 bases and J by 0 bases, with 17 bases between the two germline ends. This chain's CDR3 is CASLPTGPSSYNEQFF. As DNA, the CDR3 is TGTGCCAGCTTACCTACTGGTCCAAGCTCCTACAATGAGCAGTTCTTC.

The rearrangement joins TRBV5-4 to TRBJ2-2; D is perhaps TRBD1 (6 bases). Germline V lookup: CDR1 SGHNT, CDR2 YYREEE (reference sequence). The CDR3 runs 15 residues. The ends were cut back, 2 bases at V and 1 base at J, with 9 bases in the middle. CDR3 in DNA: TGTGCCAGCAGCTTTTACAGGGTGAACACCGGGGAGCTGTTTTTT. It yields the protein CASSFYRVNTGELFF.

V usage is TRBV6-5 and J usage is TRBJ2-7; TRBD2 aligns across 9 bases. CDR3 size: 15 residues. The junction had 11 bases not matched to a gene; V was cut back by 5 bases and J by 6 bases. CDR1 is MNHEY, CDR2 SVGAGI, per germline. The CDR3 coding sequence is TGTGCCAGCAGTCGCTCTAGCGGGAAGTCGGCCGAGCAGTACTTC. Protein sequence: CASSRSSGKSAEQYF.